Presented here are 17 T cell receptor beta chains from one specimen sequenced in a study of blood T cell repertoires in COVID-19. The data were produced by immunoSEQ multiplex PCR, yet TCRdb's version contains in-frame clones alone and is incomplete. The profile shows about 370,000 clones, about 90% of them singletons. Sequenced: peripheral blood. All receptors derive from a woman aged 30 to 39 with COVID-19, enrolled during active disease.

V is TRBV7-6 and J is TRBJ2-3; TRBD2 is a possible D gene (6 bases). This CDR3 contains 15 residues. Germline values: CDR1 SGHVS, CDR2 FNYEAQ. V was trimmed by 1 base and J by 1 base, leaving 9 bases between them. The DNA for the CDR3 is TGTGCCAGCAGCTTAGGGTTAGCGGGCACAGATACGCAGTATTTT. Encoded protein: CASSLGLAGTDTQYF. Using reference TRBV7-6 and TRBJ2-3 for the parts outside the CDR3, the full variable domain is GAGVSQSPRYKVTKRGQDVALRCDPISGHVSLYWYRQALGQGPEFLTYFNYEAQQDKSGLPNDRFSAERPEGSISTLTIQRTEQRDSAMYRCASSLGLAGTDTQYFGPGTRLTVL.

In DNA, the CDR3 is TGTGCCAGCACCAACGGGGCGGGAGGGCGCAATGAGCAGTTCTTC. Translation: CASTNGAGGRNEQFF. The rearrangement links TRBV6-5 to TRBJ2-1, with 9 positions matching TRBD2. V lost 7 bases and J lost 6; bases outside the gene matches: 10. The CDR3 spans 15 residues. From germline, CDR1 is MNHEY and CDR2 SVGAGI.

The chain joins TRBV28 to TRBJ1-1; 9 bases agree with TRBD1. With V trimmed by 6 bases and J by 8 bases, 4 bases remained unmatched. CDR1 MDHEN and CDR2 SYDVKM come from the germline V gene. The CDR3 spans 12 residues. CDR3 sequence: CASRRGQGEAFF. The CDR3 nucleotides read TGTGCCAGCAGACGCGGACAGGGGGAAGCTTTCTTT. Variable domain in full (rest from reference TRBV28 and TRBJ1-1): DVKVTQSSRYLVKRTGEKVFLECVQDMDHENMFWYRQDPGLGLRLIYFSYDVKMKEKGDIPEGYSVSREKKERFSLILESASTNQTSMYLCASRRGQGEAFFGQGTRLTVV.

This clone occurred a few times. The rearrangement uses TRBV4-3 and TRBJ2-3; a weak D match, TRBD2 (5 bases). CDR1 and CDR2 (germline): LGHNA, YSLEER. CDR3 length: 14 amino acids. Trimming removed 4 bases from V and 2 bases from J, with 10 bases in between. The CDR3 protein is CASSPIGVTDTQYF. The CDR3 nucleotides read TGCGCCAGCAGCCCTATCGGGGTCACAGATACGCAGTATTTT.

The rearrangement joins TRBV11-2 to TRBJ2-2, with TRBD2 as a possible D gene (7 bases). CDR1 and CDR2 from the germline V gene are SGHAT and FQNNGV. The CDR3 is 17 amino acids. Trimming took 4 bases from V and 4 from J, leaving 19 bases between them. CDR3 DNA sequence: TGTGCCAGCAGCTCTGGCCCGGCGGGGGCGCGCACCGGGGAGCTGTTTTTT. This encodes CASSSGPAGARTGELFF.

The chain has TRBV19 and TRBJ2-1, with 9 bases fitting TRBD2. CDR3 length: 16 amino acids. The ends lost 5 bases at V and 0 bases at J; junction bases unmatched: 5. Germline V gene data show CDR1 as LNHDA and CDR2 as SQIVND (reference sequence). This CDR3 reads CASSFLAGRSYNEQFF. The DNA of the CDR3 is TGTGCCAGTAGTTTCCTAGCGGGACGCTCCTACAATGAGCAGTTCTTC.

The CDR3 sequence is CASSAQGTGELFF. The CDR3 nucleotides read TGTGCCAGCAGCGCACAGGGGACCGGGGAGCTGTTTTTT. J is TRBJ2-2 and V is TRBV5-5; 7 nucleotides align to TRBD1. CDR3 size: 13 residues. Losses at the gene ends were 4 bases for V and 5 bases for J; bases not matched to a gene: 2. From germline, CDR1 is SGHKS and CDR2 YYEKEE (reference sequence). The entire variable domain, with the rest obtained from reference TRBV5-5 and TRBJ2-2, is as follows: DAGVTQSPTHLIKTRGQQVTLRCSPISGHKSVSWYQQVLGQGPQFIFQYYEKEERGRGNFPDRFSARQFPNYSSELNVNALLLGDSALYLCASSAQGTGELFFGEGSRLTVL.

Points on this clone: This same CDR3 is encoded by further DNA sequences in the sample. The CDR3 nucleotides are TGCGCCAGCAGCTGGGACAGGGGGAATTCACCCCTCCACTTT. As protein: CASSWDRGNSPLHF. The chain employs TRBV5-1 and TRBJ1-6; 11 nucleotides line up with TRBD1. J lost 7 bases, V lost 3 bases, and 0 bases had no gene match. Germline CDR1 is SGHRS and CDR2 is YFSETQ. The CDR3 totals 14 residues.

V gene TRBV30 combines with J gene TRBJ2-2; D is possibly TRBD2 (6 bases). The CDR3 consists of 15 residues. V lost 3 bases to trimming and J lost 4 bases, with 15 bases between them. CDR1 GTSNPN and CDR2 SVGIG come from the germline V gene (reference sequence). Here the CDR3 DNA reads TGTGCCTGGAGACCCCTGGGGGGAGGCACCGGGGAGCTGTTTTTT. It encodes CAWRPLGGGTGELFF.

Only one count was recorded for this clone. This chain uses TRBV29-1 with TRBJ2-7; D possibly corresponds to TRBD2 (5 bases). This CDR3 has 15 amino acids. V was pared by 2 bases and J by 5 bases, with 19 bases between. Germline V gene lookup returns CDR1 SQVTM and CDR2 ANQGSEA. Here the CDR3 DNA reads TGCAGCGTTGAACCCCTCGGAGGAGGCGTGGACGAGCAGTACTTC. It codes for CSVEPLGGGVDEQYF.

The V call is TRBV29-1, the J call TRBJ2-1; possible D gene TRBD1, 6 bases. The V and J ends lost 2 bases and 5 bases respectively, with 19 bases between them. The germline V gene has CDR1 SQVTM and CDR2 ANQGSEA. This CDR3 has 16 amino acids. The CDR3 here is CSVEFSWGRRNNEQFF. The CDR3, as DNA: TGCAGCGTTGAATTTAGTTGGGGGCGGAGGAACAATGAGCAGTTCTTC.

V usage is TRBV6-5 and J usage is TRBJ1-3, with 7 bases matching TRBD1. The germline gives CDR1 MNHEY, CDR2 SVGAGI. The CDR3 is made up of 15 amino acids. The J segment lost 4 bases and the V segment lost 4 bases, leaving 7 bases of the junction unmatched. The CDR3 DNA reads TGTGCCAGCAGTTTCTCCGGGACAGCCGGAAACACCATATATTTT. Translating it yields CASSFSGTAGNTIYF.

This chain links TRBV6-5 with TRBJ2-5, with TRBD2 as a possible D gene (5 bases). From germline, CDR1 is MNHEY and CDR2 SVGAGI. Trimming removed 0 bases at V and 5 bases at J, with 10 bases between. The CDR3 spans 14 residues. The CDR3 sequence: CASSYSRVPETQYF. DNA of the CDR3: TGTGCCAGCAGTTACTCGAGGGTACCGGAGACCCAGTACTTC.

The chain is built from TRBV5-8 and TRBJ2-7; possible D gene TRBD1, 5 bases. The CDR3 runs 17 residues. Looked up from germline, CDR1 is SGHTS and CDR2 is YDEGEE. Trimming left V 5 bases short and J 1 base short, with 22 bases between. The CDR3 sequence: CASSSPERQTLSYEQYF. In DNA form, the CDR3 reads TGTGCCAGCAGTTCCCCAGAGAGACAGACACTATCCTACGAGCAGTACTTC.

This sequence joins TRBV28 and TRBJ1-2; possible D gene TRBD1, 6 bases. Germline-derived CDR1 and CDR2 are MDHEN and SYDVKM. V dropped 6 bases and J dropped 1 base, with 12 bases sitting between them. This CDR3 comprises 14 residues. In DNA, the CDR3 is TGTGCCAGCAGCCGGACAGAGCTTAACTATGGCTACACCTTC. This gives the protein CASSRTELNYGYTF.

A few counts support this clone. V gene TRBV5-1 combines with J gene TRBJ2-7; D unresolved. Deletions cut 3 bases from V and 2 bases from J, with 9 bases between. The CDR3 has 13 amino acids. Germline lookup yields CDR1 SGHRS and CDR2 YFSETQ. The CDR3 DNA follows: TGCGCCAGCAGCTACGACACCACCTACGAGCAGTACTTC. Amino acid sequence: CASSYDTTYEQYF.

The CDR3 DNA reads as TGTGCCAGCAGCTTAGGACAGGGGGCTTCTGGGGCCAACGTCCTGACTTTC. Translated, it gives CASSLGQGASGANVLTF. The rearrangement links TRBV5-4 to TRBJ2-6; TRBD1 agrees at 11 bases. CDR3 length: 17 residues. V lost 2 bases to trimming and J lost 1 base; unmatched junction nucleotides: 2. CDR1 SGHNT and CDR2 YYREEE come from the germline V gene (reference sequence). Together with reference TRBV5-4 and TRBJ2-6, the CDR3 gives the full variable domain: ETGVTQSPTHLIKTRGQQVTLRCSSQSGHNTVSWYQQALGQGPQFIFQYYREEENGRGNFPPRFSGLQFPNYSSELNVNALELDDSALYLCASSLGQGASGANVLTFGAGSRLTVL.